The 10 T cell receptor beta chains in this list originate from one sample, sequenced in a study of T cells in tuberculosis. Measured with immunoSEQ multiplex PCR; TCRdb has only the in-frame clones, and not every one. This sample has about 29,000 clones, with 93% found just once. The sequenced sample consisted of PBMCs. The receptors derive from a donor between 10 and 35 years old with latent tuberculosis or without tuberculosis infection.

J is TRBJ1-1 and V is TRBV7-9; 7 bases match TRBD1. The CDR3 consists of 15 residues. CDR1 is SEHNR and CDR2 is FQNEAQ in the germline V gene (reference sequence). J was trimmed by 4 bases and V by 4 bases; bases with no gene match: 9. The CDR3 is CASSSQRGGGTEAFF. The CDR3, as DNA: TGTGCCAGCAGCTCCCAGAGAGGGGGCGGCACTGAAGCTTTCTTT.

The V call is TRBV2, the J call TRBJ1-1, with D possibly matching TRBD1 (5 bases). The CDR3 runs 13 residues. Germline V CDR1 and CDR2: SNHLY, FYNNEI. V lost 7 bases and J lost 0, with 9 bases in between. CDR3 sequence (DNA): TGTGCCAGCAAGACAGACATGAACACTGAAGCTTTCTTT. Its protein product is CASKTDMNTEAFF.

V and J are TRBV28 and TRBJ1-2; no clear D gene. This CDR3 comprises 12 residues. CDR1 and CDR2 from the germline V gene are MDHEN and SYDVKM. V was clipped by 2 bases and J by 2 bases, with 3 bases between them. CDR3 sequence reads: CASSLQNYGYTF. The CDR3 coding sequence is TGTGCCAGCAGTTTACAGAACTATGGCTACACCTTC.

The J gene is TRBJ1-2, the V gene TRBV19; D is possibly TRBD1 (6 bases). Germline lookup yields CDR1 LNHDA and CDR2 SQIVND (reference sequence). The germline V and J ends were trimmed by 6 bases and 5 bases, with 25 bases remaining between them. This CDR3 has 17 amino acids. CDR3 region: CASSSGTQNQEIYGYTF. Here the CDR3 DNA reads TGTGCCAGTAGCTCCGGGACACAGAACCAAGAAATTTATGGCTACACCTTC.

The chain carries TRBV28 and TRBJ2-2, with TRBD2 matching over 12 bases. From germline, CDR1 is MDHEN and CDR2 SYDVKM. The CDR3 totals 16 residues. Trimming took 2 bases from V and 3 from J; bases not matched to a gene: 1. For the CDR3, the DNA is TGTGCCAGCAGTTTACTAGCGGGGGGGCACACCGGGGAGCTGTTTTTT. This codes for CASSLLAGGHTGELFF.

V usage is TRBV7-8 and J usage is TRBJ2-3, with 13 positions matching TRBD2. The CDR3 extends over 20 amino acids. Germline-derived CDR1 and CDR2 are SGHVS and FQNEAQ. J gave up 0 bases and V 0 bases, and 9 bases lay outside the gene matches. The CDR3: CASSLAKGLAGAVSTDTQYF. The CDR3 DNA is TGTGCCAGCAGCTTAGCAAAAGGACTAGCGGGGGCCGTTAGCACAGATACGCAGTATTTT.

The CDR3 DNA follows: TGTGCCAGCAGTCCGGGACTAGCCCTCACAGATACGCAGTATTTT. Amino acid sequence: CASSPGLALTDTQYF. The V call is TRBV7-9, the J call TRBJ2-3; 9 nucleotides align to TRBD2. The CDR3 length is 15 residues. Germline loops: CDR1 SEHNR, CDR2 FQNEAQ (reference sequence). The trim removed 6 bases at V and 2 bases at J, leaving 6 bases unmatched.

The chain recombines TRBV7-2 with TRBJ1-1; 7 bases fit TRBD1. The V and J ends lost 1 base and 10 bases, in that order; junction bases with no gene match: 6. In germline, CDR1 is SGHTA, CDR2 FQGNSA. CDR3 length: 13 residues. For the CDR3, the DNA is TGTGCCAGCAGCTTAGGAACAGGGGATCGAGCTTTCTTT. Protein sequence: CASSLGTGDRAFF.

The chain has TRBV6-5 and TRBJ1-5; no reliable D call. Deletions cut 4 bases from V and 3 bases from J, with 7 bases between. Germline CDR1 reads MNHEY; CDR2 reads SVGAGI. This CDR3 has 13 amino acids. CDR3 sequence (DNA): TGTGCCAGCAGTTCCTACTCCAATCAGCCCCAGCATTTT. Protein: CASSSYSNQPQHF.

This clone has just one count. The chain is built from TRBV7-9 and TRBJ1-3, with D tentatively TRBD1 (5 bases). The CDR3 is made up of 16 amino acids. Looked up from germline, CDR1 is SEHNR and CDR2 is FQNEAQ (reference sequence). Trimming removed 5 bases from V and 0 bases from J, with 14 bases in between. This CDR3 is CASSPPGRGSGNTIYF. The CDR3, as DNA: TGTGCCAGCAGCCCCCCTGGGAGGGGCTCTGGAAACACCATATATTTT. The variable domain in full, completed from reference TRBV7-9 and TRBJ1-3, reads DTGVSQNPRHKITKRGQNVTFRCDPISEHNRLYWYRQTLGQGPEFLTYFQNEAQLEKSRLLSDRFSAERPKGSFSTLEIQRTEQGDSAMYLCASSPPGRGSGNTIYFGEGSWLTVV.